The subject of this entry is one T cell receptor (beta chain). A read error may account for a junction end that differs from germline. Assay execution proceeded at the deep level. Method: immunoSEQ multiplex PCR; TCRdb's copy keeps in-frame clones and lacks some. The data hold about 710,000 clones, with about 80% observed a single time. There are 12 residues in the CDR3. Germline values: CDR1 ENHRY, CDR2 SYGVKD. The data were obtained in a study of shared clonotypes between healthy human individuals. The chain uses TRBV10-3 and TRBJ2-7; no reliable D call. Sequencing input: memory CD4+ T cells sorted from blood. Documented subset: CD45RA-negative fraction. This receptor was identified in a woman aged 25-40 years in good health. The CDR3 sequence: CAISGLRSEQYF. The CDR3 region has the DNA TGTGCTATCAGTGGTTTGCGCTCCGAGCAGTACTTC.